Each of the 25 T cell receptor beta chains below was sequenced from the same sample in a study of CD8 T cells in ankylosing spondylitis (dated by TCRdb to about 2017). Overall results and qualifications from the work: Blood from ankylosing spondylitis patients appeared to be characterized by a TCR beta motif made up of several highly homologous amino acid variants.

These receptors' targets are unknown. Libraries were constructed by 5' RACE. The instrument given in TCRdb is Illumina HiSeq 2500. Through fastp at Q25 and MiXCR, TCRdb rebuilt clones from the public reads, retaining in-frame beta chains. Rows are combined by CDR3 protein, so each entry shows the most common genes and DNA. Present in this sample are some 800,000 distinct CDR3 sequences, roughly 10% of which were seen just once. In total, the top ten clones hold more than 0.5% of the sample. The specimen sequenced was blood, either unsorted or a sorted T cell fraction (not recorded which). Every receptor here comes from a male donor with ankylosing spondylitis.

This clonotype was seen many times. This sequence joins TRBV15 and TRBJ2-3, with 10 positions matching TRBD1. Per germline, CDR1 LNHNV and CDR2 YYDKDF (reference sequence). The ends lost 0 bases at V and 2 bases at J; junction bases unmatched: 8. CDR3 size: 18 residues. CDR3 in DNA: TGTGCCACCAGCAGAGATCTTCCGGGACAGGGGTTCACAGATACGCAGTATTTT. Its translation is CATSRDLPGQGFTDTQYF.

This clonotype was recorded only once. This sequence joins TRBV20-1 and TRBJ1-2; no reliable D call. Germline-derived CDR1 and CDR2 are DFQATT and SNEGSKA (reference sequence). The CDR3 runs to 15 residues. Trimming stripped 5 bases from V and 8 bases from J, with 24 bases between. The CDR3 region has the DNA TGCAGTGCTGAAAATCGGCGGAGCCACGCAGGCGGCTACACCTTC. Amino acids: CSAENRRSHAGGYTF.

The CDR3 bases are TGCAGTGCTAGCAAAGTGGGTGAAAAACTGTTTTTT. Protein: CSASKVGEKLFF. This chain joins TRBV20-1 and TRBJ1-4; D is uncertain. Trimming took off 3 bases at V and 7 bases at J, with 9 bases between the two ends. There are 12 residues in the CDR3. The germline V gene encodes CDR1 DFQATT and CDR2 SNEGSKA (reference sequence).

The chain combines TRBV6-1 with TRBJ2-3; D might be TRBD1 (6 bases). CDR1 MNHNS and CDR2 SASEGT come from the germline V gene. V gave up 5 bases and J gave up 3 bases, with 12 bases separating them. The CDR3 loop spans 14 amino acids. The CDR3 region has the DNA TGTGCCAGCAGTAGAAGGGGGACGACAGATACGCAGTATTTT. It specifies CASSRRGTTDTQYF.

The chain employs TRBV6-2 or TRBV6-3 and TRBJ1-5; D may be TRBD1 (6 bases). Germline-derived CDR1 and CDR2 are MNHEY and SVGEGT. The V gene lost 8 bases and the J gene lost 9 bases, with 26 bases spanning the gap. CDR3 size: 16 residues. The CDR3 DNA reads as TGTGCCAGCTCCCTTGGGCAGGGGCTCCTCTCGGGGCCCCAGCATTTT. Encoded protein: CASSLGQGLLSGPQHF.

CDR3 in DNA: TGTGCCAGCACCCCGAGGGCCAGCGGGGATAGCTCCTACAATGAGCAGTTCTTC. It codes for CASTPRASGDSSYNEQFF. The chain recombines TRBV9 with TRBJ2-1; 7 bases are shared with TRBD2. The CDR3 spans 18 residues. V lost 6 bases and J lost 0; bases outside the gene matches: 15. The V gene's germline CDR1 is SGDLS and CDR2 YYNGEE.

J is TRBJ2-1 and V is TRBV6-1; 12 positions match TRBD2. CDR3 length: 14 residues. Germline values: CDR1 MNHNS, CDR2 SASEGT. With 3 bases clipped from V and 13 bases from J, the junction kept 7 bases outside the gene matches. CDR3 residues: CASSDSASGRAQFF. DNA of the CDR3: TGTGCCAGCAGTGACAGTGCTAGCGGGAGGGCCCAGTTCTTC.

In this sample, this clonotype turned up a few times. The chain recombines TRBV5-1 with TRBJ2-1; 8 nucleotides agree with TRBD2. CDR1 and CDR2 from the germline V gene are SGHRS and YFSETQ. With 4 bases clipped from V and 6 bases from J, the junction kept 6 bases outside the gene matches. The CDR3 is 14 amino acids. This CDR3 reads CASSLPGLVNEQFF. DNA of the CDR3: TGCGCCAGCAGCCTCCCGGGACTAGTCAATGAGCAGTTCTTC.

CDR3 sequence reads: CASSPQYEGTEAFF. The DNA of the CDR3 is TGTGCCAGCTCACCACAGTATGAAGGGACTGAAGCTTTCTTT. V and J are TRBV18 and TRBJ1-1; D is unclear. From germline, CDR1 is KGHSH and CDR2 LQKENI. Trimming took 1 base from V and 5 from J, leaving 11 bases between them. The CDR3 sequence is 14 residues long. Looking up the rest from reference TRBV18 and TRBJ1-1 gives the full variable domain: NAGVMQNPRHLVRRRGQEARLRCSPMKGHSHVYWYRQLPEEGLKFMVYLQKENIIDESGMPKERFSAEFPKEGPSILRIQQVVRGDSAAYFCASSPQYEGTEAFFGQGTRLTVV.

This clonotype showed up many times. V and J are TRBV9 and TRBJ2-3; no reliable D call. The germline V and J ends were trimmed by 0 bases and 4 bases, with 3 bases remaining between them. The CDR3 is made up of 12 amino acids. Germline V lookup: CDR1 SGDLS, CDR2 YYNGEE. CDR3 in DNA: TGTGCCAGCAGCGTAGAGGCAGATACGCAGTATTTT. Amino acid sequence: CASSVEADTQYF.

This chain's CDR3 is CSANRQGTTDTQYF. In DNA, the CDR3 is TGCAGTGCTAATAGACAGGGTACCACAGATACGCAGTATTTT. The chain links TRBV20-1 to TRBJ2-3; 7 positions agree with TRBD1. Trimming cost V 4 bases and J 2 bases; bases outside gene matches: 6. The CDR3 length is 14 residues. Germline CDR1 and CDR2: DFQATT and SNEGSKA (reference sequence).

This clonotype was observed a handful of times. The V call is TRBV7-3, the J call TRBJ2-1; D is possibly TRBD2 (5 bases). The V end lost 5 bases, the J end lost 10 bases, and 21 bases lay between the germline ends. This CDR3 is built from 15 residues. Germline CDR1 SGHTA, CDR2 FQGTGA. The CDR3 DNA follows: TGTGCCAGCAGCCCTCGGGCTACCCGGGATGGAGAGCAGTTCTTC. It encodes CASSPRATRDGEQFF.

This clonotype was seen a few times. The chain links TRBV20-1 to TRBJ2-7; D not certain. This CDR3 has 13 amino acids. Germline values: CDR1 DFQATT, CDR2 SNEGSKA (reference sequence). The V end lost 6 bases, the J end lost 5 bases, and 17 bases lay between the germline ends. Here the CDR3 DNA reads TGCAGTGCCCCCATCCCGGGTTGGAACGAGCAGTACTTC. This codes for CSAPIPGWNEQYF.

The CDR3 DNA sequence: TGTGCCAGCAGTTTATCTGGCAGATCCGGCTCACCCCTCCACTTT. Its translation: CASSLSGRSGSPLHF. The chain links TRBV27 to TRBJ1-6, with D unresolved. The CDR3 runs to 15 residues. In germline, CDR1 is MNHEY, CDR2 SMNVEV (reference sequence). V dropped 0 bases and J dropped 10 bases, with 13 bases sitting between them.

This clonotype was recorded a few times. This rearrangement joins TRBV12-3 or TRBV12-4 to TRBJ2-5, with D possibly TRBD1 on 7 matching bases. This CDR3 comprises 14 residues. Deletions cut 3 bases from V and 4 bases from J, with 12 bases between. CDR3 loop: CASSFAGGRETQYF. The DNA of the CDR3 is TGTGCCAGCAGTTTTGCAGGGGGGAGAGAGACCCAGTACTTC.

This clonotype was detected a few times. The chain combines TRBV28 with TRBJ1-2; a possible D gene is TRBD1 (5 bases). Germline CDR1 reads MDHEN; CDR2 reads SYDVKM. This CDR3 region has 12 residues. Trimming pared 8 bases from V and 4 bases from J, leaving 11 bases between. This chain's CDR3 is CASCREAYGYTF. As DNA, the CDR3 is TGTGCCAGCTGCAGGGAGGCCTATGGCTACACCTTC.

The rearrangement joins TRBV27 to TRBJ1-6; 9 bases agree with TRBD1. This CDR3 contains 13 residues. Germline lookup yields CDR1 MNHEY and CDR2 SMNVEV (reference sequence). After removal of 7 bases from V and 10 bases from J, the junction contained 5 bases not matched to a gene. The CDR3 sequence is CASKGQGNSPLHF. CDR3 DNA sequence: TGTGCCAGCAAAGGACAGGGGAACTCACCCCTCCACTTT.

There are many counts of this clonotype. The chain is built from TRBV28 and TRBJ2-1; 8 bases map to TRBD2. V trimming: 2 bases; J trimming: 2 bases; junction bases outside the gene matches: 2. Germline loops: CDR1 MDHEN, CDR2 SYDVKM. The CDR3 extends over 15 amino acids. Written as DNA, the CDR3 is TGTGCCAGCAGTTTAGTCGGGGGGGCCTACAATGAGCAGTTCTTC. Its protein product is CASSLVGGAYNEQFF. Full variable domain (missing parts from reference TRBV28 and TRBJ2-1): DVKVTQSSRYLVKRTGEKVFLECVQDMDHENMFWYRQDPGLGLRLIYFSYDVKMKEKGDIPEGYSVSREKKERFSLILESASTNQTSMYLCASSLVGGAYNEQFFGPGTRLTVL.

This clonotype was counted between two and nine times. This chain joins TRBV20-1 and TRBJ2-7; D is undetermined. CDR3 length: 14 amino acids. V was trimmed by 0 bases and J by 3 bases, leaving 12 bases between them. Germline CDR1 reads DFQATT; CDR2 reads SNEGSKA (reference sequence). The DNA for the CDR3 is TGCAGTGCTAGAGAGTCAAGTAGGGTCTACGAGCAGTACTTC. Translated: CSARESSRVYEQYF.

This clonotype was found a few times. The V gene is TRBV20-1, the J gene TRBJ2-1; a possible D gene is TRBD2 (6 bases). Per the germline V gene, CDR1 is DFQATT and CDR2 is SNEGSKA (reference sequence). This CDR3 is 13 amino acids long. V was clipped by 1 base and J by 4 bases, with 8 bases between them. The CDR3 DNA sequence: TGCAGTGCTAGAGTCGGGACTTACAATGAGCAGTTCTTC. Translation gives CSARVGTYNEQFF.

There are a few counts of this clonotype. This chain uses TRBV5-1 with TRBJ1-5; D ambiguous. The V gene's germline CDR1 is SGHRS and CDR2 YFSETQ. V was cut by 5 bases and J by 5 bases, with 11 bases left in between. This CDR3 comprises 13 residues. CDR3 residues: CASSHDGDQPQHF. The CDR3 DNA reads as TGCGCCAGCAGTCATGACGGGGATCAGCCCCAGCATTTT.

This clonotype was recorded a few times. This sequence joins TRBV7-2 and TRBJ2-1, with 11 bases matching TRBD1. The CDR3 spans 21 residues. Per germline, CDR1 SGHTA and CDR2 FQGNSA. V shed 0 bases, J shed 0 bases, and the junction held 13 bases outside the gene matches. This CDR3 is CASSLAGRGTGGIPSYNEQFF. The CDR3 DNA reads TGTGCCAGCAGCTTAGCGGGACGAGGGACAGGGGGTATCCCCTCCTACAATGAGCAGTTCTTC.

The chain combines TRBV6-1 with TRBJ2-3; 12 positions agree with TRBD2. Per germline, CDR1 MNHNS and CDR2 SASEGT. The CDR3 is 15 amino acids. The trim removed 7 bases at V and 6 bases at J, leaving 8 bases unmatched. CDR3 region: CASTPVGLAGDTQYF. The CDR3 nucleotides read TGTGCCAGCACCCCGGTAGGACTAGCGGGGGATACGCAGTATTTT.

This clonotype was observed many times. This chain connects TRBV6-6 to TRBJ1-1; no firm D call. Germline V gene sequence: CDR1 MNHNY, CDR2 SVGAGI (reference sequence). This CDR3 has 11 residues. Deletions cut 5 bases from V and 5 bases from J, with 6 bases between. The DNA of the CDR3 is TGTGCCAGCAGTCCACAGACTGAAGCTTTCTTT. It specifies CASSPQTEAFF.

This clonotype was picked up a small number of times. The CDR3 DNA is TGCAGTGCTATACGGTCGCGGAGCACAGATACGCAGTATTTT. This encodes CSAIRSRSTDTQYF. The chain combines TRBV20-1 with TRBJ2-3; D call uncertain. CDR1 and CDR2 (germline): DFQATT, SNEGSKA (reference sequence). The CDR3 extends over 14 amino acids. Deletions cut 4 bases from V and 0 bases from J, with 11 bases between.